This T cell receptor (beta chain) was documented in a study of T cell repertoires in cytomegalovirus infection. Findings and limits, study-wide: CMV-specific TCR beta clonotypes restricted by HLA-C dominated the ex vivo response. The study identified carriers of CMV plus the relevant HLA from cumulative public TCR beta family frequency.

TCRdb re-called the reads with MiXCR, one entry per CDR3 protein. The repertoire has roughly 230,000 distinct CDR3 sequences, about 20% of them found once; the top ten carry about 20%. This clonotype is deemed medium-sized (0.01 to 0.1%). Its antigen is undetermined. This CDR3 contains 16 residues. The V gene's germline CDR1 is MDHEN and CDR2 SYDVKM. Unmatched junction bases numbered 7, after V lost 2 bases and J lost 4 bases. The TCR was taken from a human donor in good health (CMV status not recorded). Some clones in this sample may be carry-over from other donors' samples. The sequenced sample consisted of CD8+ T cells from PBMCs. The chain has TRBV28 and TRBJ2-1; 8 nucleotides agree with TRBD2. The CDR3 loop reads CASSLVLRGVYNEQFF. CDR3 in DNA: TGTGCCAGCAGTTTAGTATTGCGGGGGGTATACAATGAGCAGTTCTTC.